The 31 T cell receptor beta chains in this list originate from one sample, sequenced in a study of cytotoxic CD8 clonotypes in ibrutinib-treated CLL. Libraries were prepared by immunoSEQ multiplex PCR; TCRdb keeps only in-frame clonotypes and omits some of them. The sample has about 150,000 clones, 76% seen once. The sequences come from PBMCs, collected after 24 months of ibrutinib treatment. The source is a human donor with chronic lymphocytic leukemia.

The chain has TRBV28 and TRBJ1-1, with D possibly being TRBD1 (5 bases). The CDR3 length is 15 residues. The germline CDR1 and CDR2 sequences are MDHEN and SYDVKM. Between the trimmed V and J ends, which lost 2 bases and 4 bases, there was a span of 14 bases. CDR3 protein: CASSLNTQGSTEAFF. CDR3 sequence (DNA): TGTGCCAGCAGTTTAAATACGCAGGGATCCACTGAAGCTTTCTTT.

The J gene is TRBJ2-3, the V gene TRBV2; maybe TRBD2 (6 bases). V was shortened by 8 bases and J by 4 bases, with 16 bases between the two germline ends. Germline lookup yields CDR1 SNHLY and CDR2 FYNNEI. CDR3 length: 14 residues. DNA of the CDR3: TGTGCCAGCCGAGTCCCGGCGGGGTCAGATACGCAGTATTTT. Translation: CASRVPAGSDTQYF.

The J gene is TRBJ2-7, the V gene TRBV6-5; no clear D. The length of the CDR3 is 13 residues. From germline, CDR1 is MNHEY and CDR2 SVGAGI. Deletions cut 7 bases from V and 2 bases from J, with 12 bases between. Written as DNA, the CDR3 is TGTGCCAGCAAAAAGACTCGGGCCTACGAGCAGTACTTC. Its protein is CASKKTRAYEQYF.

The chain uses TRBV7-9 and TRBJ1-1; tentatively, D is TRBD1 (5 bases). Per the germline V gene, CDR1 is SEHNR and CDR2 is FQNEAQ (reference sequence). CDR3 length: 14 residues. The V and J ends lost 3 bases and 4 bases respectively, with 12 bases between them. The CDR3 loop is CASSFQGLATEAFF. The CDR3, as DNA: TGTGCCAGCAGCTTTCAGGGTTTGGCCACTGAAGCTTTCTTT.

The chain's CDR3 is CASSWARSGTANTEAFF. CDR3 nucleotide sequence: TGTGCCAGCAGCTGGGCCCGATCCGGGACGGCAAACACTGAAGCTTTCTTT. The chain is built from TRBV21-1 and TRBJ1-1. TRBV21-1 is annotated as a pseudogene. The CDR3 consists of 17 residues.

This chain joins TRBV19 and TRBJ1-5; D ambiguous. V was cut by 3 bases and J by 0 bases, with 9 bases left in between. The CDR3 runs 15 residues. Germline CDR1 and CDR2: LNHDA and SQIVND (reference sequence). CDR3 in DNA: TGTGCCAGTAGTATTGTTGTGGCTAGCAATCAGCCCCAGCATTTT. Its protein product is CASSIVVASNQPQHF.

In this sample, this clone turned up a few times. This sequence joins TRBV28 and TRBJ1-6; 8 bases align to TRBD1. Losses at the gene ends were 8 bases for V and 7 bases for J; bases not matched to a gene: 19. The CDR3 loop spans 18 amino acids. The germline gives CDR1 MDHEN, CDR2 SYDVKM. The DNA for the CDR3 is TGTGCCAGCGGAAGTTGGGGGGGGACAGGCCCAGGGAATTCACCCCTCCACTTT. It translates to CASGSWGGTGPGNSPLHF.

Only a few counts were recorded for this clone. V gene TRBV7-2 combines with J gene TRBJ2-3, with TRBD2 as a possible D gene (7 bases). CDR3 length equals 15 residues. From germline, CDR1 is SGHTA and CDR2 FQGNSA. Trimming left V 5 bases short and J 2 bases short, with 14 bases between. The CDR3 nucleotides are TGTGCCAGCAGCCTCGGGGGGCCAGTCACAGATACGCAGTATTTT. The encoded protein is CASSLGGPVTDTQYF. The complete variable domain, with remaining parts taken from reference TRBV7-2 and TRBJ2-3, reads GAGVSQSPSNKVTEKGKDVELRCDPISGHTALYWYRQSLGQGLEFLIYFQGNSAPDKSGLPSDRFSAERTGGSVSTLTIQRTQQEDSAVYLCASSLGGPVTDTQYFGPGTRLTVL.

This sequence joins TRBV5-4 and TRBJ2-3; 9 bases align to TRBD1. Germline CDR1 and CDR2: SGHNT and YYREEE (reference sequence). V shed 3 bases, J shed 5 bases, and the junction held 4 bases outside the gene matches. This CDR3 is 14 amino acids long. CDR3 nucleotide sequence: TGTGCCAGCAGCTCCCGGACAGGGGTAGATACGCAGTATTTT. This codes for CASSSRTGVDTQYF.

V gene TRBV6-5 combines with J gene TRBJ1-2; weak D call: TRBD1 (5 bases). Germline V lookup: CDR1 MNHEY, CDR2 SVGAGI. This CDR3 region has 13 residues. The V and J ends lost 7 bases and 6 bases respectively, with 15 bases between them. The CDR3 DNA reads TGTGCCAGCACTCGGGGGAGCGGTGATGGCTACACCTTC. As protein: CASTRGSGDGYTF.

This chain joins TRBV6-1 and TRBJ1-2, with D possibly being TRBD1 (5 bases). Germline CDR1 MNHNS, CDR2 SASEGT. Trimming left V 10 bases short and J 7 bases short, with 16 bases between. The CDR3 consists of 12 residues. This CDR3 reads CATQWGGGGYTF. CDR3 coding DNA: TGTGCCACCCAGTGGGGGGGAGGTGGCTACACCTTC.

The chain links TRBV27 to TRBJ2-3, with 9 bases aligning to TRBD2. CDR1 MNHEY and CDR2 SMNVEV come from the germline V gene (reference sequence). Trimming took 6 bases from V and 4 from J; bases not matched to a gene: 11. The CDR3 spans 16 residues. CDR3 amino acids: CASSPGVAGAPDTQYF. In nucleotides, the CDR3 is TGTGCCAGCAGCCCCGGGGTAGCGGGAGCCCCAGATACGCAGTATTTT.

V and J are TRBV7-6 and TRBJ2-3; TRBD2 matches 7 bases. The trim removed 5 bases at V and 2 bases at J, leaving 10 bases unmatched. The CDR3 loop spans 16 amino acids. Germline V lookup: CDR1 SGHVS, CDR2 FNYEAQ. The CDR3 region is CASSPTGGGITDTQYF. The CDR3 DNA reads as TGTGCCAGCAGCCCCACTGGGGGGGGAATCACAGATACGCAGTATTTT.

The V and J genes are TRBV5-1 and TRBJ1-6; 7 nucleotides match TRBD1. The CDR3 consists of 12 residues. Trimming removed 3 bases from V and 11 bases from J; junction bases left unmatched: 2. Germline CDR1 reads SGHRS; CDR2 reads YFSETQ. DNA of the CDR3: TGCGCCAGCAGCTGGGACAGTCCACCCCTCCACTTT. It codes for CASSWDSPPLHF. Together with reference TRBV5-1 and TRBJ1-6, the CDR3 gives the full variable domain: KAGVTQTPRYLIKTRGQQVTLSCSPISGHRSVSWYQQTPGQGLQFLFEYFSETQRNKGNFPGRFSGRQFSNSRSEMNVSTLELGDSALYLCASSWDSPPLHFGNGTRLTVT.

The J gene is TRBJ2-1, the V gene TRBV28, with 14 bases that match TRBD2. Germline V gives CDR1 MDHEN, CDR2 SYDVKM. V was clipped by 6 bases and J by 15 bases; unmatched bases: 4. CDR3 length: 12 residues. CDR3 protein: CASSLGTSGGFF. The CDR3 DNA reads TGTGCCAGCAGCCTAGGGACTAGCGGGGGGTTCTTC.

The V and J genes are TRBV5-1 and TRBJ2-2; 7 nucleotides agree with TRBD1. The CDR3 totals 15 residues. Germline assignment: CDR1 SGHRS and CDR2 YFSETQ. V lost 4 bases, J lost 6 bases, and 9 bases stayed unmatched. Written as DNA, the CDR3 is TGCGCCAGCAGCCCGGACAGGTTGGTGGCCGGGGAGCTGTTTTTT. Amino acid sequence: CASSPDRLVAGELFF.

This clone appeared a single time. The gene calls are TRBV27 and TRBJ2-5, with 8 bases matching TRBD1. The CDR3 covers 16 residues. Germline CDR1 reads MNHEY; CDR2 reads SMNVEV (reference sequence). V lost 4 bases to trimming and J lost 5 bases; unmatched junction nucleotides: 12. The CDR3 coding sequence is TGTGCCAGCAGTTCACTGCCCCAGGGGGCCGGTGAGACCCAGTACTTC. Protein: CASSSLPQGAGETQYF.

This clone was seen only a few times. CDR3 nucleotide sequence: TGTGCCAGCAGCCACCCCCGAAAGGTTGGTAATGAGCAGTTCTTC. Translated, it gives CASSHPRKVGNEQFF. The genes are TRBV7-8 and TRBJ2-1; D gene ambiguous. Germline V CDR1 and CDR2: SGHVS, FQNEAQ. The CDR3 contains 15 residues. The V and J ends lost 5 bases and 7 bases respectively, with 18 bases between them.

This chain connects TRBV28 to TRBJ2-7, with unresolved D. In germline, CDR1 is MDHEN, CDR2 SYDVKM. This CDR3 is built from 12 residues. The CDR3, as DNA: TGTGCAGTTCCGGTCAGCTCCTACGAGCAGTACTTC. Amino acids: CAVPVSSYEQYF.

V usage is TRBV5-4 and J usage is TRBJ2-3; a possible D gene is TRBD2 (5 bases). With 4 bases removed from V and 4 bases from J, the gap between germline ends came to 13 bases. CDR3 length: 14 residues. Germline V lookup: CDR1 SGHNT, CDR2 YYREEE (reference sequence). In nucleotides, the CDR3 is TGTGCCAGCAGCCTCGATTCGGGATCAGATACGCAGTATTTT. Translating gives CASSLDSGSDTQYF.

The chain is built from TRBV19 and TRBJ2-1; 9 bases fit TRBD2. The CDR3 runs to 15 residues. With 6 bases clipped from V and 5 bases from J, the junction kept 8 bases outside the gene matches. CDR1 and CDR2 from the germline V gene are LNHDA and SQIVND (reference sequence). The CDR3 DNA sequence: TGTGCCAGTAGGCCGGTAGCGGGAGTTGACAATGAGCAGTTCTTC. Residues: CASRPVAGVDNEQFF.

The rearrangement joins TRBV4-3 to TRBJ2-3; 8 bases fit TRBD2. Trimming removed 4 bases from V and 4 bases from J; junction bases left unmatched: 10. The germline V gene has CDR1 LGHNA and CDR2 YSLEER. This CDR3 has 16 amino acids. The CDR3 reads CASSRRGAAGADTQYF. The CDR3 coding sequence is TGCGCCAGCAGCCGGCGGGGGGCGGCGGGGGCAGATACGCAGTATTTT.

The CDR3: CASSPAAGGDQPQHF. The CDR3 bases are TGTGCCAGCTCACCAGCGGCAGGGGGGGATCAGCCCCAGCATTTT. The chain has TRBV18 and TRBJ1-5; 7 nucleotides agree with TRBD1. Losses at the gene ends were 2 bases for V and 5 bases for J; bases not matched to a gene: 6. Germline lookup yields CDR1 KGHSH and CDR2 LQKENI. This CDR3 contains 15 residues.

For the CDR3, the DNA is TGTGCCAGTAGCGGGACAGGGGGCGCCCAGACCCAGTACTTC. This gives the protein CASSGTGGAQTQYF. The chain is built from TRBV19 and TRBJ2-5, with TRBD1 matching 12 bases. Germline V gene lookup returns CDR1 LNHDA and CDR2 SQIVND (reference sequence). The CDR3 totals 14 residues. With 6 bases clipped from V and 6 bases from J, the junction kept 5 bases outside the gene matches.

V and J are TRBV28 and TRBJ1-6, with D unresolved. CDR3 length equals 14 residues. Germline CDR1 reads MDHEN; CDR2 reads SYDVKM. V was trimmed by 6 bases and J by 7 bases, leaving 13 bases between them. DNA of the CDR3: TGTGCCAGCAGCACGGCAGGCGGCAATTCACCCCTCCACTTT. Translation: CASSTAGGNSPLHF.

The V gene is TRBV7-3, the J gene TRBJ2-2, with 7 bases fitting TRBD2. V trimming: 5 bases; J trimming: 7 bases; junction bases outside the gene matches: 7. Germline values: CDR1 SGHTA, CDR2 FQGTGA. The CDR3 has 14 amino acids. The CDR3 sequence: CASSPAGGSGELFF. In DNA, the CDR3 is TGTGCCAGCAGCCCCGCCGGGGGGAGCGGGGAGCTGTTTTTT.

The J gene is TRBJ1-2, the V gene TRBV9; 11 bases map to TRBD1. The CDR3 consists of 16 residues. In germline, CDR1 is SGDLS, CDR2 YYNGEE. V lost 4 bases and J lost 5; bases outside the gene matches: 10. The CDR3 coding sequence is TGTGCCAGCAGCCCCCGGACAGGGGGCCGGTGGTATGGCTACACCTTC. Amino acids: CASSPRTGGRWYGYTF.

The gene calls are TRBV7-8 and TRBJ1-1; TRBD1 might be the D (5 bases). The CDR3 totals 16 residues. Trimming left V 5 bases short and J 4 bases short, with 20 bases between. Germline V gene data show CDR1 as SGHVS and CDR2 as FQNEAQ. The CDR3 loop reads CASSQGDRAGGTEAFF. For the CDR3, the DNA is TGTGCCAGCAGCCAGGGCGACCGCGCTGGGGGCACTGAAGCTTTCTTT.

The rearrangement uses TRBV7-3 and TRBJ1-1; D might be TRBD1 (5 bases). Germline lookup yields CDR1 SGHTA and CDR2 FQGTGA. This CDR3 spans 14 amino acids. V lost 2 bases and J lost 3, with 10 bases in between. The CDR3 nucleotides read TGTGCCAGCAGCTTAGTCGGGGGAGACACTGAAGCTTTCTTT. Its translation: CASSLVGGDTEAFF. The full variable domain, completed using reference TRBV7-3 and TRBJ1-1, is GAGVSQTPSNKVTEKGKYVELRCDPISGHTALYWYRQSLGQGPEFLIYFQGTGAADDSGLPNDRFFAVRPEGSVSTLKIQRTERGDSAVYLCASSLVGGDTEAFFGQGTRLTVV.

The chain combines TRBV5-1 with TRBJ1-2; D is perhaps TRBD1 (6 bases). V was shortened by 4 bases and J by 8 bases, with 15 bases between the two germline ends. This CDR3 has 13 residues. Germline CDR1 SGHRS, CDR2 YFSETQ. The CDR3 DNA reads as TGCGCCAGCAGCATAACAGGGAGCCGGGGCTACACCTTC. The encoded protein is CASSITGSRGYTF.

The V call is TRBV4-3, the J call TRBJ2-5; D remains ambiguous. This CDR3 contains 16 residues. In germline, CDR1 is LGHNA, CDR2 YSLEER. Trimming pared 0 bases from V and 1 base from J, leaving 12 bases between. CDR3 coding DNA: TGCGCCAGCAGCCAAGATGGACCCTTCGGCCAAGAGACCCAGTACTTC. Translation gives CASSQDGPFGQETQYF.